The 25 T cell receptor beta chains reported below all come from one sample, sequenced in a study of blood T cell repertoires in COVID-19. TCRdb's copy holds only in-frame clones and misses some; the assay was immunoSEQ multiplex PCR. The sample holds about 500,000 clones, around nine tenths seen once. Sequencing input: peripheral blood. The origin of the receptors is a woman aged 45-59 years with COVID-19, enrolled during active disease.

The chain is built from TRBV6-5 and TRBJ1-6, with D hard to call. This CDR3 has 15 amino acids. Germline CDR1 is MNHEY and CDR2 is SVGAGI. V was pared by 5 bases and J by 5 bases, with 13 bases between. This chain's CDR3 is CASSRMTRHNSPLHF. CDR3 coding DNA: TGTGCCAGCAGTCGAATGACAAGACATAATTCACCCCTCCACTTT.

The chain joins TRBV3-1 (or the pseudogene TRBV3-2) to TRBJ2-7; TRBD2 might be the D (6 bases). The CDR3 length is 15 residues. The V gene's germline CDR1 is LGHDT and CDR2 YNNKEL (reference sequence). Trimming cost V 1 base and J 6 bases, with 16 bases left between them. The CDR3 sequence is CASSQGWRVDGEQYF. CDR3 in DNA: TGTGCCAGCAGCCAAGGGTGGAGGGTTGATGGCGAGCAGTACTTC.

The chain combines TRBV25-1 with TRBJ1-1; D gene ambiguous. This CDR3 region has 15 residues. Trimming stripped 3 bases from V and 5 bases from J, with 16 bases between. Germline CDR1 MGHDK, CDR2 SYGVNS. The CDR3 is CASSDWFGGETEAFF. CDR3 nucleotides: TGTGCCAGCAGTGATTGGTTTGGCGGGGAAACTGAAGCTTTCTTT.

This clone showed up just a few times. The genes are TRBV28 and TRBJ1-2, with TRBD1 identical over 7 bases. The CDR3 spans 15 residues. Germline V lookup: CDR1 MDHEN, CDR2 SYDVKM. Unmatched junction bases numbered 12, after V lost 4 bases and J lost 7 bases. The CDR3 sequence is CASSYGQARSVGYTF. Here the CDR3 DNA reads TGTGCCAGCAGTTATGGACAGGCCCGAAGCGTTGGCTACACCTTC.

The CDR3 sequence is CASSYLREGHQEAFF. The CDR3 DNA reads as TGTGCCAGCAGTTACCTAAGGGAGGGGCATCAAGAAGCTTTCTTT. V usage is TRBV6-5 and J usage is TRBJ1-1, with a weak D call TRBD1 (5 bases). The CDR3 consists of 15 residues. V was clipped by 2 bases and J by 8 bases, with 18 bases between them. Germline CDR1 and CDR2: MNHEY and SVGAGI.

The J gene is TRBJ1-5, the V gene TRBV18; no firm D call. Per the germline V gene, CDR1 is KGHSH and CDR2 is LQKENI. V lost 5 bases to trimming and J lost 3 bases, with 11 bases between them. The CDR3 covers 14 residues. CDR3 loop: CASSSGLINQPQHF. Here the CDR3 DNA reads TGTGCCAGCTCATCTGGACTGATCAATCAGCCCCAGCATTTT.

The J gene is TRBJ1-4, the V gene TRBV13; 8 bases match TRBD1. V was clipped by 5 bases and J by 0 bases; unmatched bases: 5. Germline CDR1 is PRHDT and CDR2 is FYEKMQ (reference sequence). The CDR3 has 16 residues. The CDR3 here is CASSVRGPATNEKLFF. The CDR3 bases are TGTGCCAGCAGCGTCAGGGGGCCTGCAACTAATGAAAAACTGTTTTTT.

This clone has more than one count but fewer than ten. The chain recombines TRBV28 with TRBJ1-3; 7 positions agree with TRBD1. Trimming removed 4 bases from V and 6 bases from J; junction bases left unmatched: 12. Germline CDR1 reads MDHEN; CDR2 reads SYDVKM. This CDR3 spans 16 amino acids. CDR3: CASSSTGLNGVNTIYF. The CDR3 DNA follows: TGTGCCAGCAGTTCGACAGGGCTAAATGGAGTAAACACCATATATTTT.

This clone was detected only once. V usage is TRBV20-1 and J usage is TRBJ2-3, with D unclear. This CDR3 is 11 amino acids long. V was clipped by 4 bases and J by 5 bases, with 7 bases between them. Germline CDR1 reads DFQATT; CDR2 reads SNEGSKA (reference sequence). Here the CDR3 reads CSAIQKDTQYF. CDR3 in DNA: TGCAGTGCTATCCAGAAAGATACGCAGTATTTT.

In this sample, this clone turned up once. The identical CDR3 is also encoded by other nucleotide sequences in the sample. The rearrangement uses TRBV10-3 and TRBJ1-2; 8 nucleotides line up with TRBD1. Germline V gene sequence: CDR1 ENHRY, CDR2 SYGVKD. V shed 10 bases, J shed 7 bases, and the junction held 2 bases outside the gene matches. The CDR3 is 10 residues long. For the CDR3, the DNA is TGTGCCACTGGACAGGGTGGCTACACCTTC. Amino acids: CATGQGGYTF.

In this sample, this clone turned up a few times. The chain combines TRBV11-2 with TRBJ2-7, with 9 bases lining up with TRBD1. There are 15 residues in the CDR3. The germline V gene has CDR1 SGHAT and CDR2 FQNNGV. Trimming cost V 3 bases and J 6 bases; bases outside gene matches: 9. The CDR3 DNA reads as TGTGCCAGCAGCTTCCCGACAGGGGGTGAGGGCGAGCAGTACTTC. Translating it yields CASSFPTGGEGEQYF. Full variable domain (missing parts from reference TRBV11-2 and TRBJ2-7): EAGVAQSPRYKIIEKRQSVAFWCNPISGHATLYWYQQILGQGPKLLIQFQNNGVVDDSQLPKDRFSAERLKGVDSTLKIQPAKLEDSAVYLCASSFPTGGEGEQYFGPGTRLTVT.

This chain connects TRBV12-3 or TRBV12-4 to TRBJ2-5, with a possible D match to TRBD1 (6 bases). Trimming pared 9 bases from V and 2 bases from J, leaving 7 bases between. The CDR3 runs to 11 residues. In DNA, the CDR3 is TGTGCCAGTCAGGGGCAAGAGACCCAGTACTTC. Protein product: CASQGQETQYF.

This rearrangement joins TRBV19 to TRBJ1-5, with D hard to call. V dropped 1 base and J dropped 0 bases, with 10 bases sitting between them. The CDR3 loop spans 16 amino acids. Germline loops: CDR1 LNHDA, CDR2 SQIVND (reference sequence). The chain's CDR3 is CASSIGLGYSNQPQHF. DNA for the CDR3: TGTGCCAGTAGTATAGGACTCGGTTATAGCAATCAGCCCCAGCATTTT.

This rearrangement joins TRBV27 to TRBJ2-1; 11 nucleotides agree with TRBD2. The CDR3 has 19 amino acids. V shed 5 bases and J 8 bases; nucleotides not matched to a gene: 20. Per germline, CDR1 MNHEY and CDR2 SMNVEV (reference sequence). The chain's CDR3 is CASSPLSGGAPGEYHEQFF. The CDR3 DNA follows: TGTGCCAGCAGTCCACTTAGCGGGGGGGCCCCCGGAGAATACCATGAGCAGTTCTTC.

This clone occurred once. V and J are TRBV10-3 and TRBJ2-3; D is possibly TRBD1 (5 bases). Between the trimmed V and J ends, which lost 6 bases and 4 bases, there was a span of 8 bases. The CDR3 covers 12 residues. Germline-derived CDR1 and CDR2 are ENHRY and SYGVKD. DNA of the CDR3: TGTGCCATCAGCGACAGCCCAGATACGCAGTATTTT. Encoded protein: CAISDSPDTQYF.

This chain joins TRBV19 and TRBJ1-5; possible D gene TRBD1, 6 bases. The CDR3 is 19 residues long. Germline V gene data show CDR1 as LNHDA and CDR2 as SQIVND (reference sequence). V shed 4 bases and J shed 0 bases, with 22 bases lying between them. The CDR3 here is CASSTSRHTRTDSNQPQHF. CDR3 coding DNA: TGTGCCAGTAGTACCTCCCGACACACGAGGACAGATAGCAATCAGCCCCAGCATTTT.

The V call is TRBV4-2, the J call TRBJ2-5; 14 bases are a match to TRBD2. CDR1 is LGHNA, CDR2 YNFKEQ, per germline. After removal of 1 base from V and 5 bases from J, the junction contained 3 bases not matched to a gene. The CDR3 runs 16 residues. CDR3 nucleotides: TGTGCCAGCAGCCAAGGACTAGCGGGGGGGCAGGAGACCCAGTACTTC. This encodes CASSQGLAGGQETQYF.

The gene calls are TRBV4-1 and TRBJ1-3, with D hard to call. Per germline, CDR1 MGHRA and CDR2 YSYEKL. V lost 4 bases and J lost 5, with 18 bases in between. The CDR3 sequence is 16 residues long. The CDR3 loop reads CASSLSLAGLRNTIYF. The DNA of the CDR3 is TGCGCCAGCAGCCTGAGCCTAGCCGGGTTGCGAAACACCATATATTTT.

This chain's CDR3 is CATSDTGGTTEAFF. CDR3 DNA sequence: TGTGCCACCAGTGATACAGGGGGAACCACTGAAGCTTTCTTT. This chain connects TRBV24-1 to TRBJ1-1; 8 nucleotides match TRBD1. V shed 3 bases, J shed 4 bases, and the junction held 3 bases outside the gene matches. Germline-derived CDR1 and CDR2 are KGHDR and SFDVKD. The CDR3 consists of 14 residues.

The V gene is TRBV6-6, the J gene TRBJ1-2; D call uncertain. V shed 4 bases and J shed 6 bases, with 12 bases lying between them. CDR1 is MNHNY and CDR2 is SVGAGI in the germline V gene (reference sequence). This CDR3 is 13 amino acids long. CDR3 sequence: CASSFEDWDGYTF. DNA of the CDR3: TGTGCCAGCAGTTTCGAGGATTGGGATGGCTACACCTTC.

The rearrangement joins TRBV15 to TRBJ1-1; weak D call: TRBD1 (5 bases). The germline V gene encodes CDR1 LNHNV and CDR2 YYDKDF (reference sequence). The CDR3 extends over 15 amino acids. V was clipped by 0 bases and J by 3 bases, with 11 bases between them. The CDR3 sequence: CATSRDGAQYTEAFF. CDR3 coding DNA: TGTGCCACCAGCAGAGATGGGGCTCAGTACACTGAAGCTTTCTTT.

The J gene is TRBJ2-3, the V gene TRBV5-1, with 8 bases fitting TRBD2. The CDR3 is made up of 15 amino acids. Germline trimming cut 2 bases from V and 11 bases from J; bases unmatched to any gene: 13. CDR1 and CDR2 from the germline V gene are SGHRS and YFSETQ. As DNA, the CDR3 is TGCGCCAGCAGCTTAGTTTCATCTAGCGGGCCAATGCAGTATTTT. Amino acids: CASSLVSSSGPMQYF.

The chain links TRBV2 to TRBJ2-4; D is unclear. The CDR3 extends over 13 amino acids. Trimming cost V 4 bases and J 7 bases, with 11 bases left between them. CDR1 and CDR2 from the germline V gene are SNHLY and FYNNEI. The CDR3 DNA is TGTGCCAGCAGTGTAAACGGGTGGAACATTCAGTACTTC. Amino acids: CASSVNGWNIQYF.

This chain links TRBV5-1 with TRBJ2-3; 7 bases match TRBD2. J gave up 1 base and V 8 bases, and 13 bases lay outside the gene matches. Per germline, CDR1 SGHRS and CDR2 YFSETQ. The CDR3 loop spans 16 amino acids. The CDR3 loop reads CASTLAISGGTDTQYF. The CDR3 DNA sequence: TGCGCCAGTACCCTAGCTATAAGCGGGGGCACAGATACGCAGTATTTT.

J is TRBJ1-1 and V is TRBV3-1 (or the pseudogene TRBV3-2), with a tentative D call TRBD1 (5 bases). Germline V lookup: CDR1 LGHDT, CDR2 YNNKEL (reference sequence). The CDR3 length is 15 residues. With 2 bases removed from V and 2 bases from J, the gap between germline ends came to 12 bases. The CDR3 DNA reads TGTGCCAGCAGCCAATTTGACAGAGGCAACACTGAAGCTTTCTTT. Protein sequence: CASSQFDRGNTEAFF.